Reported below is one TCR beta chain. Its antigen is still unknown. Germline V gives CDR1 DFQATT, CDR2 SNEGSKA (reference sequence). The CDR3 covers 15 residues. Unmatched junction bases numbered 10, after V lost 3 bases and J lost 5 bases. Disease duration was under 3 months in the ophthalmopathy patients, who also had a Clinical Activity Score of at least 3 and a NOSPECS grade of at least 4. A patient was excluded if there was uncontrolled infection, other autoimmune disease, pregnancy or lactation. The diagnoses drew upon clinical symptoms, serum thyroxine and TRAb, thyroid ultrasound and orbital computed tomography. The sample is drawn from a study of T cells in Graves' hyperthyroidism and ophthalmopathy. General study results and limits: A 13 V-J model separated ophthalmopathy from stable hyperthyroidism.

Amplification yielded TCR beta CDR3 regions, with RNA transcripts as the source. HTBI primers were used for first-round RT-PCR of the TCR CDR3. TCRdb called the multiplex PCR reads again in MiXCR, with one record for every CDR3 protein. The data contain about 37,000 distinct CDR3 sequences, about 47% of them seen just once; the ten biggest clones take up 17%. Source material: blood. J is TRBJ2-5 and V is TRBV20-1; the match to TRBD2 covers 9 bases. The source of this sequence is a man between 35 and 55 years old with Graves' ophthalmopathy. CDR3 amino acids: CSASGVRSGGETQYF. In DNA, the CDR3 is TGCAGTGCTAGTGGGGTTCGGAGCGGGGGGGAGACCCAGTACTTC.